This is a list of T cell receptor beta chains from one sample in a study of T cells in Graves' hyperthyroidism and ophthalmopathy. TCRdb used MiXCR to reprocess the multiplex PCR reads, holding one entry per CDR3 protein. Of over 500,000 distinct CDR3 sequences in the sample, approximately 17% were seen once. Sequenced: blood. These receptors all stem from a woman in her late teens or twenties with Graves' ophthalmopathy. The conserved cysteine and the conserved F or W are not part of the CDR3 here. Fields, in order: clone size, J gene, V gene, D gene, CDR3 length, CDR3 protein. D genes are given only for firm matches. Clone sizes are given selectively: once, few, many, or a class where the clone is expanded.

abundance: .
j_gene: TRBJ2-2
v_gene: TRBV5-1
d_gene: .
len: 15
CDR3aa: ASSLASGLANTGELF

abundance: .
j_gene: TRBJ2-1
v_gene: TRBV9
d_gene: TRBD2
len: 13
CDR3aa: ASSARAGGYNEQF

abundance: few
j_gene: TRBJ2-2
v_gene: TRBV9
d_gene: .
len: 15
CDR3aa: ASSFRGDKVNTGELF

abundance: once
j_gene: TRBJ1-1
v_gene: TRBV4-1
d_gene: .
len: 13
CDR3aa: ASSQVTGVNTEAF

abundance: few
j_gene: TRBJ2-5
v_gene: TRBV7-2
d_gene: .
len: 14
CDR3aa: ASSLSLTGTQETQY

abundance: many
j_gene: TRBJ1-5
v_gene: TRBV6-1
d_gene: .
len: 13
CDR3aa: ASSDPDASNQPQH

abundance: .
j_gene: TRBJ2-1
v_gene: TRBV6-1
d_gene: TRBD2
len: 15
CDR3aa: ASSEQPGTTETSEQF

abundance: few
j_gene: TRBJ1-3
v_gene: TRBV5-1
d_gene: .
len: 14
CDR3aa: ASSWPRRDSGNTIY

abundance: few
j_gene: TRBJ2-3
v_gene: TRBV4-1
d_gene: .
len: 12
CDR3aa: ASSQGGTPDTQY

abundance: .
j_gene: TRBJ2-5
v_gene: TRBV5-1
d_gene: TRBD2
len: 14
CDR3aa: ASSPWTSGGQETQY

abundance: many
j_gene: TRBJ1-1
v_gene: TRBV27
d_gene: TRBD1
len: 11
CDR3aa: ASSMTGLTEAF

abundance: .
j_gene: TRBJ2-5
v_gene: TRBV11-2
d_gene: .
len: 12
CDR3aa: ASSFNDWKKTQY

abundance: many
j_gene: TRBJ2-1
v_gene: TRBV2
d_gene: TRBD2
len: 12
CDR3aa: ASRRGLAGREQF

abundance: many
j_gene: TRBJ1-1
v_gene: TRBV5-1
d_gene: TRBD1
len: 14
CDR3aa: ASSLVQGALGTEAF

abundance: .
j_gene: TRBJ2-1
v_gene: TRBV5-1
d_gene: TRBD2
len: 12
CDR3aa: ASSLAGDPNEQF

abundance: few
j_gene: TRBJ2-7
v_gene: TRBV28
d_gene: TRBD1
len: 14
CDR3aa: ASSLGTEGQGYEQY

abundance: many
j_gene: TRBJ2-1
v_gene: TRBV27
d_gene: TRBD2
len: 15
CDR3aa: ASSLVLTSGSTNEQF

abundance: .
j_gene: TRBJ1-5
v_gene: TRBV6-9
d_gene: .
len: 12
CDR3aa: ASSYKGDNQPQH

abundance: many
j_gene: TRBJ2-3
v_gene: TRBV6-1
d_gene: TRBD2
len: 15
CDR3aa: ASSLTSGGEGTDTQY